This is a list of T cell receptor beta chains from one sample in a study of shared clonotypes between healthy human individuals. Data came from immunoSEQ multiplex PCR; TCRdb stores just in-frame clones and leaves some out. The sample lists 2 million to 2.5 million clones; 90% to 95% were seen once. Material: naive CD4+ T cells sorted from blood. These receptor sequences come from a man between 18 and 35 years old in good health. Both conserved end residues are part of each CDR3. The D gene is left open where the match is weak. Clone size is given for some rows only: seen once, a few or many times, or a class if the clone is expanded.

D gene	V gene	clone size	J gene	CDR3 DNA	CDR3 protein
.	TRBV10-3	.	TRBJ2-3	TGTGCCATCAGTGAGAAGGCTCTGTACACAGATACGCAGTATTTT	CAISEKALYTDTQYF
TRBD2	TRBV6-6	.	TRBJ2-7	TGTGCCAGCAGTTACCTCGGTGGCGGGGGCTACGAGCAGTACTTC	CASSYLGGGGYEQYF
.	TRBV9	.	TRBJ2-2	TGTGCCAGCAGCGCGTCGGACACCGGGGAGCTGTTTTTT	CASSASDTGELFF
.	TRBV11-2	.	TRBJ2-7	TGTGCCAGCAGCCCCCGGACCAGTCCGGGGCAGTACTTC	CASSPRTSPGQYF
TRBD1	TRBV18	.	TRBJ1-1	TGTGCCAGCTCACCACGTACAGGGGTGAACACTGAAGCTTTCTTT	CASSPRTGVNTEAFF
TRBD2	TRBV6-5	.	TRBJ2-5	TGTGCTGTTAGCGGGGGCCAAGAGACCCAGTACTTC	CAVSGGQETQYF
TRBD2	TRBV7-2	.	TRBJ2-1	TGTGCCAGCAGCCCAGGACTAGCGGGGTACAATGAGCAGTTCTTC	CASSPGLAGYNEQFF
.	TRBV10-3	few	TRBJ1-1	TGTGCCATCAGTGCCGGGAGCACTGAAGCTTTCTTT	CAISAGSTEAFF
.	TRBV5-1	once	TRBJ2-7	TGCGCCAGCAGCTTCCCCTCTATCGAGCAGTACTTC	CASSFPSIEQYF
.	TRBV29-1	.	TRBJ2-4	TGCAGCGCGGGGGACGGAGCCAAAAACATTCAGTACTTC	CSAGDGAKNIQYF
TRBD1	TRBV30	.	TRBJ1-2	TGTGCCTGGAGTCGACAGGGAGCATATGGCTACACCTTC	CAWSRQGAYGYTF
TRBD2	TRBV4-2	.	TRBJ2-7	TGTGCCAGCAGCCAAGACCGGACTAGCGGGGGGTACGAGCAGTACTTC	CASSQDRTSGGYEQYF
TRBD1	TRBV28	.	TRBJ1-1	TGTGCCAGCAGTCGTCCTCCCGGGACAGGGGCTGAAGCTTTCTTT	CASSRPPGTGAEAFF
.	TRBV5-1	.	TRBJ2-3	TGCGCCAGCAGCTTCCCCAAGGACACTAGCACAGATACGCAGTATTTT	CASSFPKDTSTDTQYF
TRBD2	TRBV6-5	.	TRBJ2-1	TGTGCCAGCAGTTACTCGGTAGCGGGAGGTCCCAATGAGCAGTTCTTC	CASSYSVAGGPNEQFF
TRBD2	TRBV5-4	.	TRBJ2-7	TGTGCCAGCAGCCACGGGACTAGCGGGACGTACGAGCAGTACTTC	CASSHGTSGTYEQYF
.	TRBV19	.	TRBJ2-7	TGTGCCAGTAGTATCCTCGGCAGGGGTCCTAGCGAGCAGTACTTC	CASSILGRGPSEQYF
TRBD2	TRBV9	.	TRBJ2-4	TGTGCCAGCAGCTCAAACAACTTAGCGGGAGGGAACATTCAGTACTTC	CASSSNNLAGGNIQYF
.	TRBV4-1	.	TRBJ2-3	TGCGCCAGCAGCCAAGGTGGGGTGGGCACAGATACGCAGTATTTT	CASSQGGVGTDTQYF
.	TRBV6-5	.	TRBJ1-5	TGTGCCAGCAGCTCAGGGGATAGCAATCAGCCCCAGCATTTT	CASSSGDSNQPQHF
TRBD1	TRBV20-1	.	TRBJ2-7	TGCAGTGCTAGGGACAGGGACGAGCAGTACTTC	CSARDRDEQYF
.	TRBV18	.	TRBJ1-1	TGTGCCAGCTCACCACGAAGGGGGAACACTGAAGCTTTCTTT	CASSPRRGNTEAFF
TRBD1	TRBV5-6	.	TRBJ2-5	TGTGCCAGCAGCTTGCCGGGACAGGGACAAGAGACCCAGTACTTC	CASSLPGQGQETQYF
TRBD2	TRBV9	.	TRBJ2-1	TGTGCCAGCAGCGTAGCAATTAGCGGGAGGTTGTATGAGCAGTTCTTC	CASSVAISGRLYEQFF
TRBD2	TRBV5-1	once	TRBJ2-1	TGCGCCAGCAGCTTGGATCCTAGCGGGTCGGGACAGTTCTTC	CASSLDPSGSGQFF
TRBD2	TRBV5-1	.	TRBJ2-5	TGCGCCAGCAGCCCGGGACTAGCGGGAAAAGAGACCCAGTACTTC	CASSPGLAGKETQYF
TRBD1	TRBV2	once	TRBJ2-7	TGTGCCAGCAAGTTTTGGGACAGCATCTACGAGCAGTACTTC	CASKFWDSIYEQYF
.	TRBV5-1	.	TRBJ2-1	TGCGCCAGCAGCCCGGCTACAGTTGGGACACCCTCCTACAATGAGCAGTTCTTC	CASSPATVGTPSYNEQFF
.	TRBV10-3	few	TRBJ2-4	TGTGCCATCAGTGATCCGGAGAAAAACATTCAGTACTTC	CAISDPEKNIQYF
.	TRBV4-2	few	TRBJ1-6	TGTGCCAGCAGCCCCGACAGGAGGAATTCACCCCTCCACTTT	CASSPDRRNSPLHF
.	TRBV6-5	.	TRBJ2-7	TGTGCCAGCAGTTCCCCTAACCCCACCTACGAGCAGTACTTC	CASSSPNPTYEQYF
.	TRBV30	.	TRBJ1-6	TGTGCCTGGAGTGTACTGACAGTAGGTTCACCCCTCCACTTT	CAWSVLTVGSPLHF
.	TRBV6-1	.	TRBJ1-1	TGTGCCAGCAGTGAAGGGTTCGGGACGGTCACTGAAGCTTTCTTT	CASSEGFGTVTEAFF
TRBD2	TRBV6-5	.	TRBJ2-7	TGTGCCAGCAGTTATCTGGGACTAGTCGGCCACGAGCAGTACTTC	CASSYLGLVGHEQYF
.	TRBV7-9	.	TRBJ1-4	TGTGCCAGCAGCAGACCCAATGAAAAACTGTTTTTT	CASSRPNEKLFF
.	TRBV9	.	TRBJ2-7	TGTGCCAGCAGCCCTATGGGGGTCGACGAGCAGTACTTC	CASSPMGVDEQYF
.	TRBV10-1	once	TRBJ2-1	TGCGCCAGCAGTGAGTCCCGCGGGGAATACAATGAGCAGTTCTTC	CASSESRGEYNEQFF
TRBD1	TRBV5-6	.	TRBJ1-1	TGTGCCAGCAGCTTGGCAACAGGGGTTGGGCACACTGAAGCTTTCTTT	CASSLATGVGHTEAFF
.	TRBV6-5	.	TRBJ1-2	TGTGCCAGCAGTCGCTCGGGGACTCCGCTTTATGGCTACACCTTC	CASSRSGTPLYGYTF
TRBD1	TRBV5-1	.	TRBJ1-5	TGCGCCAGCAGCGCCACAGGGGAGAGCAATCAGCCCCAGCATTTT	CASSATGESNQPQHF
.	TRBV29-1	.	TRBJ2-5	TGCAGCGTTGAAGCCAGGGTCGCAGAGACCCAGTACTTC	CSVEARVAETQYF
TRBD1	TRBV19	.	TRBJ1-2	TGTGCCAGTAGTATGGCCCAGGGGGGGCACTATGGCTACACCTTC	CASSMAQGGHYGYTF
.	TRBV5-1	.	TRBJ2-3	TGCGCCAGCAGCCGGGCGGAGGGCCCCACAGATACGCAGTATTTT	CASSRAEGPTDTQYF
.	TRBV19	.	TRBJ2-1	TGTGCCAGTGCGGTGGACACAAGCTCCTACAATGAGCAGTTCTTC	CASAVDTSSYNEQFF
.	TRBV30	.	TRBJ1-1	TGTGCCCTCCGGAGGGGTGCGACGAACACTGAAGCTTTCTTT	CALRRGATNTEAFF
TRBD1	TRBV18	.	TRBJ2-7	TGTGCCAGCTCACCAGGGGGACAGGGCAGCGACGAGCAGTACTTC	CASSPGGQGSDEQYF
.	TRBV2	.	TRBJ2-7	TGTGCCAGCAGTCAACAGGGATACGAGCAGTACTTC	CASSQQGYEQYF
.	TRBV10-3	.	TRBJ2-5	TGTGCCATCAGTGACGCAGGGGAAGAGACCCAGTACTTC	CAISDAGEETQYF
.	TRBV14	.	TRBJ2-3	TGTGCCAGCAGCCCCAGAAGAGCCCTGATTGGCACAGATACGCAGTATTTT	CASSPRRALIGTDTQYF
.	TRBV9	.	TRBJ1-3	TGTGCCAGCAGCCCCACGCGCGGAGCCGGAAACACCATATATTTT	CASSPTRGAGNTIYF
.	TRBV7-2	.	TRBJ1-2	TGTGCCAGCAGCTTAGACGGCAACTATGGCTACACCTTC	CASSLDGNYGYTF
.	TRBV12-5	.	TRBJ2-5	TGTGCTAGTGCCCTGGGTCAGTCGTTCCAAGAGACCCAGTACTTC	CASALGQSFQETQYF
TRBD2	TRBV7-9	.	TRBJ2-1	TGTGCCAGCAGCTTAGGACTAGCGGGGTACAATGAGCAGTTCTTC	CASSLGLAGYNEQFF